A selection of T cell receptor beta chains follows, all from one sample in a study of T cells in Graves' hyperthyroidism and ophthalmopathy. TCRdb independently ran MiXCR on the multiplex PCR reads; one entry per CDR3 protein. Among roughly 630,000 distinct CDR3 sequences listed, 15% to 19% were seen once. Sequences were obtained from blood. Receptor source: a woman aged 25-40 years with Graves' hyperthyroidism. Each CDR3 is given with its conserved first and last residue. The D gene is left open where the match is weak. Clone size is given for some rows only: seen once, a few or many times, or a class if the clone is expanded.

size: -
J: TRBJ1-1
V: TRBV27
D: -
CDR3: CASSSSGAEAFF
DNA: TGTGCCAGCAGTTCATCCGGGGCTGAAGCTTTCTTT

size: many
J: TRBJ1-1
V: TRBV11-2
D: TRBD1
CDR3: CASSPRDRGFTEAFF
DNA: TGTGCCAGCAGCCCAAGGGACAGGGGCTTTACTGAAGCTTTCTTT

size: -
J: TRBJ2-7
V: TRBV7-9
D: TRBD1
CDR3: CASSPRQGRSHEQYF
DNA: TGTGCCAGCAGCCCACGACAGGGACGCTCCCACGAGCAGTACTTC

size: many
J: TRBJ2-3
V: TRBV2
D: TRBD2
CDR3: CASKGTTSTDTQYF
DNA: TGTGCCAGCAAGGGGACTACTAGCACAGATACGCAGTATTTT

size: -
J: TRBJ2-1
V: TRBV19
D: TRBD2
CDR3: CASSIGRGARTSGYSYNEQFF
DNA: TGTGCCAGTAGTATAGGTCGCGGGGCCCGGACTAGCGGATACTCCTACAATGAGCAGTTCTTC

size: -
J: TRBJ2-7
V: TRBV30
D: TRBD2
CDR3: CAWASGRGSYEQYF
DNA: TGTGCCTGGGCCAGCGGGAGGGGTTCCTACGAGCAGTACTTC

size: -
J: TRBJ2-2
V: TRBV6-1
D: TRBD2
CDR3: CASSLRLARGGELFF
DNA: TGTGCCAGCAGTCTGCGACTAGCGCGGGGCGGGGAGCTGTTTTTT

size: few
J: TRBJ1-3
V: TRBV6-1
D: TRBD1
CDR3: CASSSPGQSSGNTIYF
DNA: TGTGCCAGCAGTTCCCCGGGACAGTCCTCTGGAAACACCATATATTTT

size: -
J: TRBJ1-2
V: TRBV6-2/TRBV6-3
D: TRBD1
CDR3: CASSYTRTGGAYGYTF
DNA: TGTGCCAGCAGTTACACTAGGACAGGGGGCGCATATGGCTACACCTTC

size: -
J: TRBJ2-7
V: TRBV9
D: TRBD1
CDR3: CASSPRGQGEGEQYF
DNA: TGTGCCAGCAGCCCCAGGGGACAGGGGGAAGGAGAGCAGTACTTC

size: -
J: TRBJ1-1
V: TRBV10-3
D: -
CDR3: CATALPGDTEAFF
DNA: TGTGCCACCGCGTTACCGGGGGACACTGAAGCTTTCTTT

size: many
J: TRBJ2-3
V: TRBV2
D: -
CDR3: CASTRTRTGDTQYF
DNA: TGTGCCAGCACGCGGACCCGCACAGGAGATACGCAGTATTTT

size: -
J: TRBJ2-3
V: TRBV9
D: TRBD2
CDR3: CASSPGTRSTDTQYF
DNA: TGTGCCAGCAGCCCAGGGACTAGGAGCACAGATACGCAGTATTTT

size: many
J: TRBJ1-5
V: TRBV5-1
D: -
CDR3: CASSPGPFSNQPQHF
DNA: TGCGCCAGCAGCCCCGGACCTTTTAGCAATCAGCCCCAGCATTTT

size: few
J: TRBJ2-2
V: TRBV19
D: TRBD1
CDR3: CASSKGQGSSTGELFF
DNA: TGTGCCAGTAGTAAAGGACAGGGGTCGAGCACCGGGGAGCTGTTTTTT

size: -
J: TRBJ1-2
V: TRBV4-1
D: TRBD1
CDR3: CASSQDRQGMGYGYTF
DNA: TGCGCCAGCAGCCAAGACCGACAGGGGATGGGCTATGGCTACACCTTC

size: many
J: TRBJ2-7
V: TRBV2
D: TRBD2
CDR3: CASTLSGRDAAEQYF
DNA: TGTGCCAGCACCCTGTCAGGGAGGGACGCCGCCGAGCAGTACTTC

size: -
J: TRBJ1-1
V: TRBV6-6
D: -
CDR3: CASSYSSRGGWTEAFF
DNA: TGTGCCAGCAGTTACTCGAGTCGGGGGGGCTGGACTGAAGCTTTCTTT

size: many
J: TRBJ1-6
V: TRBV15
D: TRBD1
CDR3: CATSRDVQGAGSPLHF
DNA: TGTGCCACCAGCAGAGATGTGCAGGGGGCAGGTTCACCCCTCCACTTT

size: few
J: TRBJ2-3
V: TRBV18
D: -
CDR3: CASSPWRARTDTQYF
DNA: TGTGCCAGCTCACCGTGGAGGGCCCGCACAGATACGCAGTATTTT

size: few
J: TRBJ1-6
V: TRBV18
D: -
CDR3: CASSPEGGGNNSPLHF
DNA: TGTGCCAGCTCACCTGAGGGTGGAGGGAATAATTCACCCCTCCACTTT

size: few
J: TRBJ2-1
V: TRBV27
D: TRBD2
CDR3: CASSLGLAGFYNEQFF
DNA: TGTGCCAGCAGTTTAGGGCTAGCGGGATTTTACAATGAGCAGTTCTTC

size: few
J: TRBJ1-2
V: TRBV5-8
D: -
CDR3: CASSLIRGSNYGYTF
DNA: TGTGCCAGCAGCTTGATCCGGGGGTCTAACTATGGCTACACCTTC

size: -
J: TRBJ1-1
V: TRBV20-1
D: -
CDR3: CSAVSAPGTKAFF
DNA: TGCAGTGCTGTCTCGGCACCTGGTACTAAAGCTTTCTTT

size: many
J: TRBJ2-1
V: TRBV11-1
D: -
CDR3: CASSSGGNEQFF
DNA: TGTGCCAGCAGCTCCGGGGGTAATGAGCAGTTCTTC

size: many
J: TRBJ2-7
V: TRBV7-2
D: TRBD1
CDR3: CASSLAGTGPNEQYF
DNA: TGTGCCAGCAGCTTGGCCGGGACAGGGCCGAACGAGCAGTACTTC

size: many
J: TRBJ2-7
V: TRBV7-2
D: TRBD1
CDR3: CASSQGQGALLYEQYF
DNA: TGTGCCAGCAGCCAAGGACAGGGGGCTCTTCTGTACGAGCAGTACTTC

size: few
J: TRBJ1-4
V: TRBV9
D: TRBD1
CDR3: CASSVGPQGATNEKLFF
DNA: TGTGCCAGCAGCGTAGGTCCCCAGGGGGCAACTAATGAAAAACTGTTTTTT

size: many
J: TRBJ2-7
V: TRBV6-2/TRBV6-3
D: TRBD2
CDR3: CASRRLASTYEQYF
DNA: TGTGCCAGCAGGCGACTAGCGTCTACCTACGAGCAGTACTTC

size: many
J: TRBJ2-3
V: TRBV20-1
D: -
CDR3: CSASESTDTQYF
DNA: TGCAGTGCTAGCGAAAGCACAGATACGCAGTATTTT

size: few
J: TRBJ1-2
V: TRBV28
D: -
CDR3: CASSGKVNYGYTF
DNA: TGTGCCAGCTCAGGCAAAGTTAACTATGGCTACACCTTC

size: many
J: TRBJ2-7
V: TRBV6-1
D: -
CDR3: CASNPSGRLSYEQYF
DNA: TGTGCCAGCAACCCGTCGGGACGGCTCTCCTACGAGCAGTACTTC

size: -
J: TRBJ2-3
V: TRBV19
D: TRBD2
CDR3: CASSVGLAGEGTQYF
DNA: TGTGCCAGTAGTGTGGGACTAGCGGGAGAAGGCACGCAGTATTTT

size: many
J: TRBJ2-7
V: TRBV7-9
D: -
CDR3: CASKGVDEQYF
DNA: TGTGCCAGCAAGGGGGTCGACGAGCAGTACTTC

size: -
J: TRBJ2-1
V: TRBV28
D: -
CDR3: CASSPSGGEFPGEQFF
DNA: TGTGCCAGCAGCCCCAGTGGCGGGGAATTCCCTGGGGAGCAGTTCTTC

size: many
J: TRBJ2-1
V: TRBV11-2
D: TRBD2
CDR3: CASSQIGSARGRASNEQFF
DNA: TGTGCCAGCAGCCAGATAGGGAGCGCGCGCGGGAGGGCCTCCAATGAGCAGTTCTTC

size: many
J: TRBJ2-2
V: TRBV3-1
D: -
CDR3: CASSPVRAGELFF
DNA: TGTGCCAGCAGCCCGGTGCGAGCCGGGGAGCTGTTTTTT

size: -
J: TRBJ2-2
V: TRBV15
D: TRBD1
CDR3: CATSRDQPWTGTGELFF
DNA: TGTGCCACCAGCAGAGATCAGCCCTGGACAGGGACCGGGGAGCTGTTTTTT

size: few
J: TRBJ2-2
V: TRBV12-3/TRBV12-4
D: -
CDR3: CASSFSGGELFF
DNA: TGTGCCAGCAGCTTTAGCGGCGGGGAGCTGTTTTTT

size: -
J: TRBJ2-2
V: TRBV10-2
D: -
CDR3: CASSEPTGLGVGELFF
DNA: TGCGCCAGCAGTGAGCCGACGGGGCTGGGGGTCGGGGAGCTGTTTTTT

size: few
J: TRBJ2-1
V: TRBV18
D: -
CDR3: CASSPPGMRFEQFF
DNA: TGTGCCAGCTCACCACCGGGTATGCGGTTTGAGCAGTTCTTC

size: -
J: TRBJ2-7
V: TRBV12-3/TRBV12-4
D: TRBD2
CDR3: CASSTRTGVTSGSFGYEQYF
DNA: TGTGCCAGCAGTACCAGGACAGGGGTGACTAGCGGGAGTTTTGGCTACGAGCAGTACTTC

size: few
J: TRBJ1-2
V: TRBV19
D: TRBD1
CDR3: CASSINRGADRGYTF
DNA: TGTGCCAGTAGTATTAACAGGGGCGCCGACCGTGGCTACACCTTC

size: many
J: TRBJ2-7
V: TRBV28
D: -
CDR3: CASSLPPQRQYF
DNA: TGTGCCAGCAGTTTACCGCCGCAAAGGCAGTACTTC

size: many
J: TRBJ1-1
V: TRBV29-1
D: TRBD1
CDR3: CSAVTGALNTEAFF
DNA: TGCAGCGCAGTCACAGGGGCTTTGAACACTGAAGCTTTCTTT

size: -
J: TRBJ1-2
V: TRBV19
D: TRBD1
CDR3: CASSIGTGVSQGYTF
DNA: TGTGCCAGTAGTATTGGGACAGGGGTATCGCAAGGCTACACCTTC

size: many
J: TRBJ2-2
V: TRBV28
D: TRBD1
CDR3: CASRRQGAGTGELFF
DNA: TGTGCCAGCAGGCGACAGGGGGCGGGCACCGGGGAGCTGTTTTTT

size: many
J: TRBJ2-7
V: TRBV7-9
D: TRBD2
CDR3: CASSIIAGYEQYF
DNA: TGTGCCAGCAGCATAATAGCGGGATACGAGCAGTACTTC

size: many
J: TRBJ1-2
V: TRBV27
D: -
CDR3: CASSPSRENGYTF
DNA: TGTGCCAGCAGTCCCTCCCGGGAGAATGGCTACACCTTC

size: few
J: TRBJ2-2
V: TRBV9
D: -
CDR3: CASSVGAPGTGELFF
DNA: TGTGCCAGCAGCGTCGGAGCGCCGGGCACCGGGGAGCTGTTTTTT

size: -
J: TRBJ2-2
V: TRBV2
D: -
CDR3: CASSELYGELFF
DNA: TGTGCCAGCAGTGAACTGTACGGGGAGCTGTTTTTT

size: many
J: TRBJ1-2
V: TRBV4-3
D: TRBD1
CDR3: CASSQDLQGAYYGYTF
DNA: TGCGCCAGCAGCCAAGATCTACAGGGGGCTTACTATGGCTACACCTTC

size: many
J: TRBJ2-7
V: TRBV6-5
D: -
CDR3: CASSYNSLQRNEQYF
DNA: TGTGCCAGCAGTTACAACTCTCTGCAGAGAAACGAGCAGTACTTC

size: many
J: TRBJ2-3
V: TRBV20-1
D: -
CDR3: CSARDVFGSVTDTQYF
DNA: TGCAGTGCTAGAGATGTTTTCGGGTCCGTCACAGATACGCAGTATTTT